This T cell receptor (beta chain) was recorded in a study of response to subunit inactivated influenza vaccine. One entry per CDR3 protein results from TCRdb running MiXCR on the RT-PCR reads. The profile shows about 650,000 distinct CDR3 sequences, roughly 14% of them singletons. This clonotype was detected a few times. The sample here was PBMCs from blood, taken about 13 days after vaccination. The source is a man between 45 and 60 years old who received an inactivated influenza vaccine.

The CDR3 DNA sequence: TGTGCCAGCAGTTTAGGGAGCGGACAGTACTTC. It encodes CASSLGSGQYF. This chain connects TRBV12-3 or TRBV12-4 to TRBJ2-5; the D gene is possibly TRBD2 (5 bases). The CDR3 is 11 residues long. V was pared by 1 base and J by 11 bases, with 8 bases between.